A selection of T cell receptor beta chains follows, all from one sample in a study of blood T cell repertoires in COVID-19. Repertoires were generated with immunoSEQ multiplex PCR, while TCRdb's copy carries only in-frame clones and drops some. The table has fewer than 120,000 clones, around three quarters seen once. The sample comprised peripheral blood. The receptors were gathered from a woman aged 55-69 years with acute or convalescent COVID-19. Each CDR3 is given with its conserved first and last residue. Fields, in order: V gene, D gene, clone size, J gene, CDR3 DNA, CDR3 protein. D genes are given only for firm matches. Rows may omit the clone size; those that give it use once, few, many or a size class.

>TRBV2|.|.|TRBJ1-2
TGTGCCAGCATGTTACAGTGGGATGGCTACACCTTC
CASMLQWDGYTF
>TRBV15|.|.|TRBJ1-3
TGTGCCACCAGCAGAGATCGACAAATTTCTGGAAACACCATATATTTT
CATSRDRQISGNTIYF
>TRBV6-5|.|.|TRBJ1-1
TGTGCCAGCAGGACTCGGGACACCCTGAACACTGAAGCTTTCTTT
CASRTRDTLNTEAFF
>TRBV30|TRBD1|.|TRBJ2-7
TGTGCCTGGGACAGGGGCTACGAGCAGTACTTC
CAWDRGYEQYF
>TRBV27|.|.|TRBJ1-5
TGTGCCAGCAGGACCGCTGCGGCAGGGCCTCAGCCCCAGCATTTT
CASRTAAAGPQPQHF
>TRBV18|TRBD1|.|TRBJ1-3
TGTGCCAGCTCAAATGACAGGGCTTCTGGAAACACCATATATTTT
CASSNDRASGNTIYF
>TRBV5-6|TRBD1|.|TRBJ1-4
TGTGCCAGCAGGCAACAGGGGGGGGATGAAAAACTGTTTTTT
CASRQQGGDEKLFF
>TRBV6-5|TRBD1|.|TRBJ1-6
TGTGCCAGCAGGGGGGGACAGGGGCTTTCACCCCTCCACTTT
CASRGGQGLSPLHF
>TRBV10-2|.|many|TRBJ2-7
TGCGCCAGCAGTGGGCAGTTCTACGAGCAGTACTTC
CASSGQFYEQYF
>TRBV9|TRBD2|.|TRBJ2-3
TGTGCCAGCAGCGTCAAACTAGCGGGGCGCACAGATACGCAGTATTTT
CASSVKLAGRTDTQYF